The 29 T cell receptor beta chains in this list originate from one sample, sequenced in a study of Graves' ophthalmopathy and Graves' hyperthyroidism. For repertoire sequencing, the TCR beta CDR3 regions were amplified from RNA transcripts. An opening RT-PCR round employed HTBI primers and preceded a second-round multiplex PCR. TCRdb re-called the multiplex PCR reads with MiXCR, one entry per CDR3 protein. Here the sample spans approximately 700,000 distinct CDR3 sequences, roughly two fifths being singletons. Input material: peripheral blood. These receptors all come from an adult man with Graves' ophthalmopathy.

Comment on this clonotype: With a far larger clone one base away, a read error is the likely cause. The chain joins TRBV7-9 to TRBJ2-2; D remains unclear. The length of the CDR3 is 13 residues. The germline gives CDR1 SEHNR, CDR2 FQNEAQ (reference sequence). CDR3 in DNA: TGTGCCAACAGCTTAGGCCTCACCGGGGAGCTGTTTTTT. It specifies CANSLGLTGELFF.

The chain has TRBV7-2 and TRBJ2-3, with D unclear. CDR1 is SGHTA, CDR2 FQGNSA, per germline. The CDR3 loop spans 13 amino acids. Trimming shortened V by 1 base and J by 2 bases, and 4 bases separated the two germline ends. Written as DNA, the CDR3 is TGTGCCAGCAGCTTAGGTTCCACAGATACGCAGTATTTT. This codes for CASSLGSTDTQYF.

The chain uses TRBV2 and TRBJ2-3; D gene uncertain. The CDR3 spans 13 residues. CDR1 and CDR2 from the germline V gene are SNHLY and FYNNEI. Trimming took 7 bases from V and 0 from J, leaving 8 bases between them. CDR3 nucleotide sequence: TGTGCCAGCAAGGTCGAGAGCACAGATACGCAGTATTTT. It translates to CASKVESTDTQYF.

Only a few counts were recorded for this clonotype. The CDR3 coding sequence is TGCGCCAGCAGCTCCCTACAGATGAACACTGAAGCTTTCTTT. It encodes CASSSLQMNTEAFF. J is TRBJ1-1 and V is TRBV5-1; D remains ambiguous. This CDR3 spans 14 amino acids. Trimming stripped 3 bases from V and 0 bases from J, with 9 bases between. Germline CDR1 is SGHRS and CDR2 is YFSETQ. The full variable domain, its missing parts supplied by reference TRBV5-1 and TRBJ1-1, is KAGVTQTPRYLIKTRGQQVTLSCSPISGHRSVSWYQQTPGQGLQFLFEYFSETQRNKGNFPGRFSGRQFSNSRSEMNVSTLELGDSALYLCASSSLQMNTEAFFGQGTRLTVV.

This clonotype was observed many times. This chain uses TRBV7-3 with TRBJ2-5; tentatively, D is TRBD2 (5 bases). The germline CDR1 and CDR2 sequences are SGHTA and FQGTGA. Trimming took 6 bases from V and 5 from J, leaving 13 bases between them. This CDR3 has 13 amino acids. The CDR3 here is CASSQSGRETQYF. DNA of the CDR3: TGTGCCAGCAGTCAAAGCGGCCGGGAGACCCAGTACTTC.

This clonotype was counted at least ten times. The chain is built from TRBV29-1 and TRBJ2-7, with D perhaps being TRBD1 or TRBD2 (6 bases each). V lost 0 bases to trimming and J lost 1 base, with 13 bases between them. The CDR3 has 15 amino acids. Germline-derived CDR1 and CDR2 are SQVTM and ANQGSEA. The DNA of the CDR3 is TGCAGCGTTGAAGATCGCCGGGGGCAGTCCTACGAGCAGTACTTC. As protein: CSVEDRRGQSYEQYF.

The chain employs TRBV19 and TRBJ1-3; D not certain. Germline CDR1 and CDR2: LNHDA and SQIVND (reference sequence). The ends were cut back, 9 bases at V and 4 bases at J, with 25 bases in the middle. The CDR3 consists of 17 residues. The CDR3 reads CASSYSRQSWSGNTIYF. Written as DNA, the CDR3 is TGTGCCAGCAGTTACTCGAGGCAGTCGTGGAGCGGAAACACCATATATTTT.

The CDR3 sequence is CAISPGTGPGSSNQPQHF. As DNA, the CDR3 is TGTGCCATCAGTCCCGGGACAGGGCCCGGCTCGTCCAATCAGCCCCAGCATTTT. This chain uses TRBV10-3 with TRBJ1-5, with 9 bases lining up with TRBD1. The germline V gene has CDR1 ENHRY and CDR2 SYGVKD. CDR3 length: 18 residues. The junction had 14 bases not matched to a gene; V was cut back by 5 bases and J by 3 bases.

The chain carries TRBV29-1 and TRBJ2-3, with 7 bases that match TRBD1. V shed 6 bases and J 3 bases; nucleotides not matched to a gene: 3. From germline, CDR1 is SQVTM and CDR2 ANQGSEA. The CDR3 is 12 residues long. For the CDR3, the DNA is TGCAGCGTACAGGGGTGGACAGATACGCAGTATTTT. This gives the protein CSVQGWTDTQYF.

The CDR3 region is CAISDKEDNSPLHF. CDR3 DNA sequence: TGTGCCATCAGTGATAAGGAGGATAATTCACCCCTCCACTTT. The chain joins TRBV10-3 to TRBJ1-6; D is undetermined. CDR1 ENHRY and CDR2 SYGVKD come from the germline V gene. There are 14 residues in the CDR3. With 3 bases removed from V and 5 bases from J, the gap between germline ends came to 8 bases.

This clonotype was detected ten times or more. The chain joins TRBV29-1 to TRBJ1-2; the D gene is possibly TRBD1 (6 bases). Trimming pared 6 bases from V and 2 bases from J, leaving 10 bases between. CDR3 length equals 12 residues. Germline values: CDR1 SQVTM, CDR2 ANQGSEA. The CDR3 DNA sequence: TGCAGCGTAGCCCAGGGGAACTATGGCTACACCTTC. It encodes CSVAQGNYGYTF.

At least ten counts were recorded for this clonotype. The V call is TRBV20-1, the J call TRBJ1-6; 7 positions agree with TRBD1. The V gene's germline CDR1 is DFQATT and CDR2 SNEGSKA (reference sequence). This CDR3 region has 13 residues. With 6 bases clipped from V and 11 bases from J, the junction kept 10 bases outside the gene matches. In nucleotides, the CDR3 is TGCAGTGCCCAGAGCTGGGACAGCACACCCCTCCACTTT. Translating gives CSAQSWDSTPLHF.

This clonotype was seen only once. The chain joins TRBV11-1 to TRBJ2-2; D is perhaps TRBD1 or TRBD2 (7 bases each). Trimming stripped 5 bases from V and 0 bases from J, with 10 bases between. This CDR3 comprises 15 residues. The germline V gene has CDR1 SGHAT and CDR2 FQDESV (reference sequence). CDR3 loop: CASSQGGPNTGELFF. The CDR3 nucleotides are TGTGCCAGCAGCCAGGGGGGGCCGAACACCGGGGAGCTGTTTTTT.

This clonotype was detected ten times or more. The V and J genes are TRBV10-3 and TRBJ1-1; 7 bases fit TRBD1. With V trimmed by 7 bases and J by 4 bases, 18 bases remained unmatched. This CDR3 is 17 amino acids long. Germline values: CDR1 ENHRY, CDR2 SYGVKD. The CDR3 DNA follows: TGTGCCATCATGCAGGGGGGGGAGTATGGCATGGGCACTGAAGCTTTCTTT. It codes for CAIMQGGEYGMGTEAFF.

About this clonotype itself: The conserved final phenylalanine or tryptophan is absent from the CDR3, which likely points to a read error. V is TRBV19 and J is TRBJ1-2; no clear D gene. The CDR3 contains 13 residues. Looked up from germline, CDR1 is LNHDA and CDR2 is SQIVND (reference sequence). V was cut by 3 bases and J by 8 bases, with 13 bases left in between. CDR3 nucleotides: TGTGCCAGTAGTATGGAGGCTCCGGACGGCTACACCATC. Residues: CASSMEAPDGYTI.

The sample holds one count of this clonotype. J is TRBJ2-7 and V is TRBV7-9; 8 nucleotides line up with TRBD1. V dropped 6 bases and J dropped 5; count of bases not matched to a gene: 9. The CDR3 consists of 14 residues. Germline-derived CDR1 and CDR2 are SEHNR and FQNEAQ (reference sequence). CDR3 coding DNA: TGTGCCAGCAGTTGGCGACAGGGGCGTAACGAGCAGTACTTC. The encoded protein is CASSWRQGRNEQYF.

The chain couples TRBV7-9 to TRBJ2-5; 11 bases agree with TRBD1. This CDR3 has 15 amino acids. V shed 6 bases and J 5 bases; nucleotides not matched to a gene: 8. Per germline, CDR1 SEHNR and CDR2 FQNEAQ (reference sequence). Written as DNA, the CDR3 is TGTGCCAGCAGACATACCGGGACAGGGGGGGAGACCCAGTACTTC. The encoded protein is CASRHTGTGGETQYF.

There are many counts of this clonotype. The J gene is TRBJ1-6, the V gene TRBV20-1; D is ambiguous. The germline gives CDR1 DFQATT, CDR2 SNEGSKA (reference sequence). The CDR3 is made up of 11 amino acids. Trimming removed 6 bases from V and 7 bases from J, with 7 bases in between. In DNA form, the CDR3 reads TGCAGTGCCTCAACGAATTCACCCCTCCACTTT. It specifies CSASTNSPLHF.

The CDR3 nucleotides are TGCAGTGCTACCGTATTCGACGGCCGCCCCAATTCACCCCTCCACTTT. As protein: CSATVFDGRPNSPLHF. The chain combines TRBV20-1 with TRBJ1-6; D is ambiguous. V gave up 4 bases and J gave up 7 bases, with 20 bases separating them. The CDR3 consists of 16 residues. Germline V lookup: CDR1 DFQATT, CDR2 SNEGSKA (reference sequence).

The chain uses TRBV7-9 and TRBJ2-7; either TRBD1 or TRBD2 may fit D (7 bases each). The J call is uncertain, as TRBJ2-1 better fits the DNA end. This CDR3 region has 14 residues. Per germline, CDR1 SEHNR and CDR2 FQNEAQ (reference sequence). The CDR3 nucleotides are TGTGCCAGCAGCCCTAGCGGCAGGGGGAATGAGCAGTTCTTC. As protein: CASSPSGRGNEQFF.

Concerning this clonotype itself: One end of the junction does not line up with germline, which may come from a read error. This chain links TRBV7-2 with TRBJ1-5; a possible D gene is TRBD1 (5 bases). The length of the CDR3 is 15 residues. The V gene's germline CDR1 is SGHTA and CDR2 FQGNSA. CDR3 residues: CTSNLAGRAYQPQHF. The CDR3 region has the DNA TGTACCAGCAACTTAGCAGGCAGGGCCTATCAGCCCCAGCATTTT.

The chain joins TRBV7-2 to TRBJ2-2, with D possibly being TRBD2 (6 bases). CDR3 length: 16 residues. Germline V gene sequence: CDR1 SGHTA, CDR2 FQGNSA. V was trimmed by 1 base and J by 0 bases, leaving 9 bases between them. The CDR3 nucleotides are TGTGCCAGCAGCTTAGATGCTAGCGCGAACACCGGGGAGCTGTTTTTT. It is translated as CASSLDASANTGELFF.

The chain couples TRBV6-9 to TRBJ2-3, with D hard to call. V lost 3 bases, J lost 9 bases, and 13 bases lay in between. The germline V gene has CDR1 MNHGY and CDR2 SVAAGI. The CDR3 extends over 13 amino acids. The CDR3 coding sequence is TGTGCCAGCAGTTACTCGAACTTGGGGACGCAGTATTTT. Amino acid sequence: CASSYSNLGTQYF.

The chain links TRBV2 to TRBJ1-4; maybe TRBD1 (5 bases). The CDR3 spans 15 residues. V lost 10 bases, J lost 8 bases, and 23 bases lay in between. Germline assignment: CDR1 SNHLY and CDR2 FYNNEI. The CDR3 coding sequence is TGTGCCACGTTAGGTGAAGCCAGGGTGGGAGAAAAACTGTTTTTT. This gives the protein CATLGEARVGEKLFF.

This rearrangement joins TRBV7-2 to TRBJ2-5, with D possibly matching TRBD2 (6 bases). This CDR3 has 16 amino acids. Germline V gene lookup returns CDR1 SGHTA and CDR2 FQGNSA. Trimming removed 5 bases from V and 3 bases from J, with 19 bases in between. The CDR3 here is CASSPRWGGVKETQYF. As DNA, the CDR3 is TGTGCCAGCAGCCCTAGGTGGGGCGGGGTCAAAGAGACCCAGTACTTC.

V is TRBV7-9 and J is TRBJ1-2, with D uncertain. Trimming removed 4 bases from V and 10 bases from J, with 16 bases in between. Germline values: CDR1 SEHNR, CDR2 FQNEAQ (reference sequence). CDR3 size: 13 residues. The CDR3 loop is CASSSLVGGNYTF. The CDR3 region has the DNA TGTGCCAGCAGCTCCCTGGTGGGAGGGAACTACACCTTC.

This clonotype was recorded at least ten times. The chain joins TRBV29-1 to TRBJ2-7, with D possibly being TRBD2 (5 bases). Germline loops: CDR1 SQVTM, CDR2 ANQGSEA. The CDR3 runs 12 residues. V lost 5 bases and J lost 2, with 10 bases in between. This CDR3 is CSVLSGAYEQYF. The CDR3, as DNA: TGCAGCGTTCTAAGCGGTGCCTACGAGCAGTACTTC.

This chain joins TRBV29-1 and TRBJ1-2; TRBD1 might be the D (6 bases). Trimming left V 4 bases short and J 6 bases short, with 15 bases between. Germline CDR1 and CDR2: SQVTM and ANQGSEA. CDR3 length equals 13 residues. The CDR3 DNA is TGCAGCGTTGTCACGGGGGCAGGGGATGGCTACACCTTC. Residues: CSVVTGAGDGYTF.

Comments on this clonotype: The junction shows a germline mismatch at one end, possibly a read error. This rearrangement joins TRBV10-3 to TRBJ1-1; unclear D gene. Germline assignment: CDR1 ENHRY and CDR2 SYGVKD. The CDR3 spans 14 residues. The DNA of the CDR3 is TGTGCCAGCAGTTCGGGCGGTTGGAACACTGAAGCTTTCTTT. It is translated as CASSSGGWNTEAFF.